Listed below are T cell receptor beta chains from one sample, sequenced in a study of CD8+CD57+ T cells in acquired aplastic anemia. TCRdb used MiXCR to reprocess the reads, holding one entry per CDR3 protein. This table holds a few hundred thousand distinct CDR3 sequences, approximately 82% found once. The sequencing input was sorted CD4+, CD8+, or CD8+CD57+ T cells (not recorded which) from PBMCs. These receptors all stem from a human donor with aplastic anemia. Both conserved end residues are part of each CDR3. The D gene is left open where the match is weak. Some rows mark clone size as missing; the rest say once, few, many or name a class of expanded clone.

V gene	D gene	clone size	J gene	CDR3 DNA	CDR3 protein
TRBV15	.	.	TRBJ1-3	TGTGCCACCAGCAGAGCAGGGGCTGGAAACACCATATATTTT	CATSRAGAGNTIYF
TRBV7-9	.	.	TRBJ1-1	TGTGCCAGCAGCCCCGGGACTAGCGGGGGGACCAATGAGTTCTTT	CASSPGTSGGTNEFF
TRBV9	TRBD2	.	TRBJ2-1	TGTGCCAGCAGCGTCGGGACTAGCGGAATAGATACGGAGCAGTTCTTC	CASSVGTSGIDTEQFF
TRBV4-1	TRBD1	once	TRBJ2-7	TGCGCCAGCAGCCGAAGACAGGGCTACATCTACGAGCAGTACTTC	CASSRRQGYIYEQYF
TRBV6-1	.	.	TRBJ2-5	TGTGCCAGCAGGGATACGGGACGGGAGACCCAGTACTTC	CASRDTGRETQYF
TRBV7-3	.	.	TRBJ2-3	TGTGCCAGCAGTCCAGCGGCCACCGGGGAGCCGCAGTTTTTT	CASSPAATGEPQFF
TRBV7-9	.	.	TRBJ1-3	TGTGCCAGCAGCTTGGATCCAGACGGCACAACCGATTGCAACACCATATATTTT	CASSLDPDGTTDCNTIYF
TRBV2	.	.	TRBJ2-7	TGTGCCAGCTCCCAGGGTGTCTACGAGCAGTACTTC	CASSQGVYEQYF
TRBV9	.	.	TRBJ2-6	TGTGCCAGCAGCGTAGGAGGGGGGGGGGCACGGATACACGTCCTGACTTTC	CASSVGGGGARIHVLTF
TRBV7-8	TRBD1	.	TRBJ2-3	TGTGCCAGCAGCTTTGGGGGACAGAGGACAGATACGCAGTATTTT	CASSFGGQRTDTQYF
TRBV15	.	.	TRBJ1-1	TGTGCCACCAGCAGGCGTAGTGGGCACACAGTCCCGAGGTCTGAAGCTTTCTTT	CATSRRSGHTVPRSEAFF
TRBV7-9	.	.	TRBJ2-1	TGTGCCAGCAGCTTCTCAGATACGCAGGCATTTGAGCCGTTCTTC	CASSFSDTQAFEPFF
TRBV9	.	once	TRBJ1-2	TGCGCCAGCAGCGAAGGCCAGGCAGGTGGCTATACCTTC	CASSEGQAGGYTF
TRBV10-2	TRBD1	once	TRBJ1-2	TGTGCCAGCAGTGAAGCGACAGGGGAATCTGGCTACACCTTC	CASSEATGESGYTF
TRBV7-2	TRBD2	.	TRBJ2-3	TGTGCCAGCACCAGAGGGAGGGGCCCAGATACGCAGTATTTT	CASTRGRGPDTQYF
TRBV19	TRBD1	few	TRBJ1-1	TGTGCCAGTACCTGGGACAGGTCGGCTTTCTTT	CASTWDRSAFF
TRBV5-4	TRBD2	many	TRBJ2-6	TGTGCCACCTGGGTGGGGGAGGGTAGCGTCCTGACTTTC	CATWVGEGSVLTF
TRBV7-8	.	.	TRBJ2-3	TGTGCCAGCAGCTTTCATCCAGACGGGGATACCCTTTATTTT	CASSFHPDGDTLYF
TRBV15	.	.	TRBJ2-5	TGTGCCACCAGCAGAGAGTCGGGCCAAGAGACCCAGTACTTC	CATSRESGQETQYF
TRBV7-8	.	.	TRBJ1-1	TGTGCCAGCAGCTTGGCAGGAGGGGTCGAGACGCAGGCTTTCTTT	CASSLAGGVETQAFF
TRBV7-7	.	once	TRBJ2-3	TGTTCTCCTAGGATCCGGGGAGGTCCCGATACGCAGTATTTT	CSPRIRGGPDTQYF